Below, 28 T cell receptor beta chains from the same sample are listed, as sequenced in a study of early T cells in non-severe SARS-CoV-2 infection. TCRdb re-analysed the 5' RACE reads in MiXCR, keeping a single row per CDR3 protein. The repertoire has 45,000 to 60,000 distinct CDR3 sequences, roughly 7.7% of them found once; the top ten carry about 3.2%. The sample was whole blood. The receptors shown here come from an adult who was a healthcare worker with PCR-confirmed SARS-CoV-2 infection or an uninfected control (not recorded which).

This chain links TRBV28 with TRBJ1-2, with TRBD1 matching over 7 bases. CDR3 length equals 14 residues. Trimming cost V 6 bases and J 1 base; bases outside gene matches: 5. The germline CDR1 and CDR2 sequences are MDHEN and SYDVKM. CDR3 nucleotide sequence: TGTGCCAGCAGGATGGGACAGCTTAACTATGGCTACACCTTC. Translating it yields CASRMGQLNYGYTF.

This clonotype appeared many times. V gene TRBV29-1 combines with J gene TRBJ2-1, with 7 bases that match TRBD2. The CDR3 is 12 amino acids. Trimming took 4 bases from V and 10 from J; bases not matched to a gene: 7. The germline V gene has CDR1 SQVTM and CDR2 ANQGSEA. The CDR3 DNA follows: TGCAGCGTTGTGGGAGGGCCTGTCGAGCAGTTCTTC. Its protein product is CSVVGGPVEQFF.

The rearrangement joins TRBV6-5 to TRBJ2-3; 7 bases are shared with TRBD1. Trimming cost V 2 bases and J 8 bases; bases outside gene matches: 4. Germline values: CDR1 MNHEY, CDR2 SVGAGI. The CDR3 length is 13 residues. CDR3 residues: CASSYRGLGTQYF. CDR3 nucleotide sequence: TGTGCCAGCAGTTACAGGGGGCTAGGTACGCAGTATTTT.

This chain connects TRBV5-1 to TRBJ2-7, with 9 bases that match TRBD1. CDR1 and CDR2 from the germline V gene are SGHRS and YFSETQ. The CDR3 contains 17 residues. The V gene end was trimmed by 0 bases and the J gene end by 4 bases; junction bases not matched to a gene: 11. The CDR3 DNA reads as TGCGCCAGCAGCTTGGGCCCCCGGACAGGGGATATGTACGAGCAGTACTTC. This gives the protein CASSLGPRTGDMYEQYF.

This clonotype was counted many times. The V and J genes are TRBV5-1 and TRBJ1-1; 8 bases are shared with TRBD1. This CDR3 region has 13 residues. Per germline, CDR1 SGHRS and CDR2 YFSETQ. The V segment lost 6 bases and the J segment 2 bases; nucleotides outside the gene matches: 3. CDR3 nucleotide sequence: TGCGCCAGCACGGGACAGGTCAACACTGAAGCTTTCTTT. Translating gives CASTGQVNTEAFF.

This clonotype was observed at least ten times. J is TRBJ2-7 and V is TRBV7-9; perhaps TRBD1 as D (6 bases). The ends were cut back, 4 bases at V and 7 bases at J, with 20 bases in the middle. This CDR3 has 15 residues. In germline, CDR1 is SEHNR, CDR2 FQNEAQ (reference sequence). CDR3 in amino acids: CASSSGALPAHEQYF. DNA for the CDR3: TGTGCCAGCAGCTCAGGGGCGCTTCCCGCACATGAGCAGTACTTC.

This clonotype was seen many times. The rearrangement joins TRBV7-9 to TRBJ2-3, with D unresolved. With 5 bases removed from V and 6 bases from J, the gap between germline ends came to 12 bases. Germline V CDR1 and CDR2: SEHNR, FQNEAQ (reference sequence). The CDR3 sequence is 13 residues long. CDR3: CASSPTTSDTQYF. The CDR3 DNA reads TGTGCCAGCAGCCCCACGACGTCGGATACGCAGTATTTT.

Only a few counts were recorded for this clonotype. This chain links TRBV7-2 with TRBJ2-2, with a possible D match to TRBD2 (6 bases). CDR3 length equals 17 residues. V gave up 3 bases and J gave up 1 base, with 15 bases separating them. The germline V gene has CDR1 SGHTA and CDR2 FQGNSA. CDR3 sequence: CASSFAPGTVNTGELFF. DNA for the CDR3: TGTGCCAGCAGCTTCGCTCCCGGGACTGTGAACACCGGGGAGCTGTTTTTT.

Many counts were recorded for this clonotype. The chain combines TRBV6-4 with TRBJ2-1, with 8 bases aligning to TRBD2. The CDR3 is made up of 16 amino acids. The V and J ends lost 2 bases and 0 bases, in that order; junction bases with no gene match: 3. CDR1 is MRHNA, CDR2 SNTAGT, per germline. The CDR3: CASSDLGTSSYNEQFF. CDR3 nucleotide sequence: TGTGCCAGCAGTGACCTAGGGACTAGCTCCTACAATGAGCAGTTCTTC.

This clonotype was detected a few times. This chain connects TRBV10-1 to TRBJ1-1; D gene uncertain. The CDR3 runs to 13 residues. V was clipped by 4 bases and J by 1 base, with 7 bases between them. Germline loops: CDR1 WNHNN, CDR2 SYGVQD (reference sequence). CDR3 sequence reads: CASSAQRNTEAFF. The CDR3 nucleotides are TGCGCCAGCAGTGCCCAGCGGAACACTGAAGCTTTCTTT.

V gene TRBV30 combines with J gene TRBJ2-7, with D possibly called TRBD1 or TRBD2 (6 bases each). The CDR3 consists of 12 residues. From germline, CDR1 is GTSNPN and CDR2 SVGIG (reference sequence). V lost 0 bases to trimming and J lost 6 bases, with 9 bases between them. The CDR3 loop reads CAWSVGGVEQYF. The CDR3 bases are TGTGCCTGGAGTGTGGGGGGCGTCGAGCAGTACTTC.

V usage is TRBV12-3 or TRBV12-4 and J usage is TRBJ2-7; 13 bases are shared with TRBD2. The CDR3 totals 20 residues. The junction had 20 bases not matched to a gene; V was cut back by 8 bases and J by 1 base. The CDR3 DNA is TGTGCCAGCTCTCCCATGTTTGCATTTACTAGCGGGAGGGGTTCCTACGAGCAGTACTTC. Translated: CASSPMFAFTSGRGSYEQYF.

This chain connects TRBV7-2 to TRBJ2-1; 9 bases map to TRBD2. The trim removed 5 bases at V and 6 bases at J, leaving 8 bases unmatched. Looked up from germline, CDR1 is SGHTA and CDR2 is FQGNSA. The CDR3 totals 15 residues. In DNA, the CDR3 is TGTGCCAGCAGCACTCGACTAGCGGAGGGCAATGAGCAGTTCTTC. It specifies CASSTRLAEGNEQFF.

This clonotype showed up many times. Written as DNA, the CDR3 is TGTGCCAGCAGCCGATCGAACTACGAGCAGTACTTC. This gives the protein CASSRSNYEQYF. V gene TRBV3-1 combines with J gene TRBJ2-7; D ambiguous. Germline V gene sequence: CDR1 LGHDT, CDR2 YNNKEL (reference sequence). The CDR3 covers 12 residues. V gave up 4 bases and J gave up 3 bases, with 7 bases separating them.

The genes are TRBV15 and TRBJ2-3; D possibly corresponds to TRBD2 (5 bases). In germline, CDR1 is LNHNV, CDR2 YYDKDF (reference sequence). The CDR3 has 15 amino acids. V was cut by 0 bases and J by 5 bases, with 12 bases left in between. CDR3 DNA sequence: TGTGCCACCAGCAGAGAAGGGAGCGCTGGAGATACGCAGTATTTT. This encodes CATSREGSAGDTQYF.

This sequence joins TRBV5-4 and TRBJ2-2; 10 nucleotides line up with TRBD1. There are 15 residues in the CDR3. V trimming: 3 bases; J trimming: 5 bases; junction bases outside the gene matches: 4. Per the germline V gene, CDR1 is SGHNT and CDR2 is YYREEE (reference sequence). CDR3 loop: CASSWDRGGTGELFF. In DNA form, the CDR3 reads TGTGCCAGCAGCTGGGACAGGGGAGGGACCGGGGAGCTGTTTTTT. The variable domain in full, completed from reference TRBV5-4 and TRBJ2-2, reads ETGVTQSPTHLIKTRGQQVTLRCSSQSGHNTVSWYQQALGQGPQFIFQYYREEENGRGNFPPRFSGLQFPNYSSELNVNALELDDSALYLCASSWDRGGTGELFFGEGSRLTVL.

This clonotype has at least ten counts. The J gene is TRBJ2-1, the V gene TRBV12-1; the D call TRBD2 from the table was never checked on the DNA. TRBV12-1 is an annotated pseudogene. The CDR3 is made up of 18 amino acids. CDR3 amino acids: CASSFRTLIAGEDNEQFF. In nucleotides, the CDR3 is TGTGCCAGCAGCTTCCGAACGCTAATAGCGGGAGAGGACAATGAGCAGTTCTTC.

In this sample, this clonotype turned up a few times. J is TRBJ1-2 and V is TRBV2, with 7 bases that match TRBD1. CDR3 length equals 15 residues. The ends lost 8 bases at V and 2 bases at J; junction bases unmatched: 11. Germline lookup yields CDR1 SNHLY and CDR2 FYNNEI. CDR3 nucleotide sequence: TGTGCCAGCCATAGTCTTCCGGGACAGAACTATGGCTACACCTTC. Amino acid sequence: CASHSLPGQNYGYTF.

This clonotype was detected many times. V gene TRBV20-1 combines with J gene TRBJ2-5; TRBD2 matches 13 bases. The V and J ends lost 0 bases and 5 bases, in that order; junction bases with no gene match: 9. CDR1 and CDR2 from the germline V gene are DFQATT and SNEGSKA (reference sequence). This CDR3 region has 17 residues. This chain's CDR3 is CSARDYLGLAGVETQYF. Written as DNA, the CDR3 is TGCAGTGCTAGAGATTACCTTGGACTAGCGGGAGTTGAGACCCAGTACTTC.

This clonotype was seen a few times. This chain uses TRBV7-3 with TRBJ2-2; 7 bases align to TRBD1. The CDR3 spans 14 residues. CDR1 is SGHTA, CDR2 FQGTGA, per germline. J lost 4 bases, V lost 5 bases, and 4 bases had no gene match. CDR3 amino acids: CASSLTGPTGELFF. CDR3 DNA: TGTGCCAGCAGCCTGACAGGGCCCACCGGGGAGCTGTTTTTT.

This clonotype was picked up many times. The chain combines TRBV5-1 with TRBJ2-1, with D possibly being TRBD1 (6 bases). Trimming stripped 3 bases from V and 4 bases from J, with 26 bases between. CDR3 size: 19 residues. Looked up from germline, CDR1 is SGHRS and CDR2 is YFSETQ. The CDR3 DNA reads as TGCGCCAGCAGCTCCCTCGGCCGACTTACAGGGTCAGGGTACAATGAGCAGTTCTTC. Translation: CASSSLGRLTGSGYNEQFF.

The chain uses TRBV7-9 and TRBJ1-1; D may be TRBD1 (6 bases). The germline V and J ends were trimmed by 3 bases and 6 bases, with 11 bases remaining between them. The CDR3 runs 13 residues. Germline V lookup: CDR1 SEHNR, CDR2 FQNEAQ (reference sequence). CDR3 nucleotides: TGTGCCAGCAGCTTTGGGACAAAGGCTGAAGCTTTCTTT. It encodes CASSFGTKAEAFF.

This chain uses TRBV7-8 with TRBJ2-7, with D perhaps being TRBD1 or TRBD2 (6 bases each). The germline gives CDR1 SGHVS, CDR2 FQNEAQ. The CDR3 is made up of 11 amino acids. The V end lost 10 bases, the J end lost 6 bases, and 13 bases lay between the germline ends. The CDR3 nucleotides read TGTGCCAAACCTCCGGGGGCCGAGCAGTACTTC. Translating gives CAKPPGAEQYF.

CDR3: CASSLGRESPLHF. The DNA of the CDR3 is TGTGCCAGCAGCTTAGGGCGGGAATCACCCCTCCACTTT. The chain links TRBV11-3 to TRBJ1-6; no reliable D call. Trimming removed 1 base from V and 10 bases from J, with 8 bases in between. The CDR3 is 13 residues long. Germline CDR1 is SGHNT and CDR2 is YENEEA.

This clonotype was observed at least ten times. The chain has TRBV4-2 and TRBJ2-2, with D possibly TRBD1 on 6 matching bases. Germline CDR1 and CDR2: LGHNA and YNFKEQ. Deletions cut 4 bases from V and 7 bases from J, with 16 bases between. The CDR3 is 15 amino acids. The CDR3 loop is CASSPGDGSLGELFF. CDR3 nucleotide sequence: TGTGCCAGCAGCCCAGGGGATGGGTCCCTCGGGGAGCTGTTTTTT.

The table lists this clonotype with many counts. DNA of the CDR3: TGTGCCAGCAGCTTAAGAGGGGTCGGCGAGCAGTTCTTC. This encodes CASSLRGVGEQFF. This chain connects TRBV7-3 to TRBJ2-1, with D perhaps being TRBD1 or TRBD2 (5 bases each). Germline V CDR1 and CDR2: SGHTA, FQGTGA. This CDR3 is 13 amino acids long. V gave up 1 base and J gave up 10 bases, with 11 bases separating them.

This clonotype came up many times. The chain combines TRBV19 with TRBJ2-1, with 9 bases aligning to TRBD2. CDR3 length equals 14 residues. Germline lookup yields CDR1 LNHDA and CDR2 SQIVND (reference sequence). V lost 10 bases and J lost 6; bases outside the gene matches: 10. CDR3 DNA sequence: TGTGCCACCTCTCCTAGCGGGGACCTCAATGAGCAGTTCTTC. Its protein product is CATSPSGDLNEQFF. Filled out from reference TRBV19 and TRBJ2-1, the complete variable domain reads DGGITQSPKYLFRKEGQNVTLSCEQNLNHDAMYWYRQDPGQGLRLIYYSQIVNDFQKGDIAEGYSVSREKKESFPLTVTSAQKNPTAFYLCATSPSGDLNEQFFGPGTRLTVL.

This clonotype was counted many times. The chain carries TRBV11-2 and TRBJ2-2; 8 nucleotides match TRBD2. Germline V gene data show CDR1 as SGHAT and CDR2 as FQNNGV. V lost 4 bases, J lost 7 bases, and 14 bases stayed unmatched. The CDR3 extends over 17 amino acids. The CDR3 bases are TGTGCCAGCAGCTCCCACCTCAGCGGGAGATTAGGCGGGGAGCTGTTTTTT. It is translated as CASSSHLSGRLGGELFF.